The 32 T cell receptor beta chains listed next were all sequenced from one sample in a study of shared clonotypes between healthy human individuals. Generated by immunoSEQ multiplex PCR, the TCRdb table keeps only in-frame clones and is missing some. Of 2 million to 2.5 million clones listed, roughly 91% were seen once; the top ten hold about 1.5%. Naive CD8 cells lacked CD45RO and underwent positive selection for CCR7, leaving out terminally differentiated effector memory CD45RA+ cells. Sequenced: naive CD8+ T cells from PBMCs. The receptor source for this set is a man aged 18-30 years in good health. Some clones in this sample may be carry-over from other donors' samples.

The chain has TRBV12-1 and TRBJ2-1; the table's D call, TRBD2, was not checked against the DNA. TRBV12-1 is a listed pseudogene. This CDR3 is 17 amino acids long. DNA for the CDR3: TGTGCCAGCAGCCCTGAAGCGGGAGGGCCCTCCTACAATGAGCAGTTCTTC. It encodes CASSPEAGGPSYNEQFF.

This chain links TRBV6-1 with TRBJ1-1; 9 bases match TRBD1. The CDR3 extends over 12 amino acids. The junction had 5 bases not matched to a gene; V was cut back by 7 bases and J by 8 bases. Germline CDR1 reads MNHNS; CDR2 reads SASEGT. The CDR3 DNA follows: TGTGCCAGCAAAAACAGGGGGCTGGAAGCTTTCTTT. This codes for CASKNRGLEAFF.

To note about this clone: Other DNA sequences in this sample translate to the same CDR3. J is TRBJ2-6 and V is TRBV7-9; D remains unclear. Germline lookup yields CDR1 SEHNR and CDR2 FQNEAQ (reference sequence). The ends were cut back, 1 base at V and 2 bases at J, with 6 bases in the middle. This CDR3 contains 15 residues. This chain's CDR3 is CASSLVGAGANVLTF. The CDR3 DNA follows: TGTGCCAGCAGCTTAGTCGGCGCTGGGGCCAACGTCCTGACTTTC.

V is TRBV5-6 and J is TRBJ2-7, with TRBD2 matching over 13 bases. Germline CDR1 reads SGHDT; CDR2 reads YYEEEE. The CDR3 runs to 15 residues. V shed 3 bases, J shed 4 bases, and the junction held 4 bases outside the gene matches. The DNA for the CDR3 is TGTGCCAGCAGCTGGGGGACTAGCGGGATATACGAGCAGTACTTC. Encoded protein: CASSWGTSGIYEQYF.

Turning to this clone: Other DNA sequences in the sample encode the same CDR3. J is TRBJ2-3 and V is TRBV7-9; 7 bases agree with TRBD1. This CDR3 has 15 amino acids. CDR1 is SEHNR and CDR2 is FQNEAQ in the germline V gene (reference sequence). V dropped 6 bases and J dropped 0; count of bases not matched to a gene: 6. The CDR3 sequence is CASSPGTASTDTQYF. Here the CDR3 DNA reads TGTGCCAGCAGTCCCGGGACAGCTAGCACAGATACGCAGTATTTT.

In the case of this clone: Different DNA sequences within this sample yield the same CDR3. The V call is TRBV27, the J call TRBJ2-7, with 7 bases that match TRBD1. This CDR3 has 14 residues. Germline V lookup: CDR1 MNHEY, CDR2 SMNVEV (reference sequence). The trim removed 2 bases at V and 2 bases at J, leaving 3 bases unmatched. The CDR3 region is CASSLRTGTYEQYF. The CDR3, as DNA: TGTGCCAGCAGTTTACGGACAGGTACCTACGAGCAGTACTTC.

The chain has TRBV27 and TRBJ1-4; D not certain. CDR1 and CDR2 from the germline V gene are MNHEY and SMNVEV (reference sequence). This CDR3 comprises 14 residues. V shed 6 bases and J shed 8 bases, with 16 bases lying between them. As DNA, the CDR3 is TGTGCCAGCAGCCCGGTCCCGGATAGGGAAAAACTGTTTTTT. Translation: CASSPVPDREKLFF.

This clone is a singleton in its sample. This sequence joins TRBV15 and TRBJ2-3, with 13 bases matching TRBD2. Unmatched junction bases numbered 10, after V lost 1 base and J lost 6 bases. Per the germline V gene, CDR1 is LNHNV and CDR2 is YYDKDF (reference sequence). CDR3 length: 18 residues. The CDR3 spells CATSRGGLGLAGQDTQYF. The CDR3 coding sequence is TGTGCCACCAGCAGAGGCGGTTTGGGACTAGCGGGACAGGATACGCAGTATTTT. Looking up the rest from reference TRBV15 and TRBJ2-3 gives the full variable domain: DAMVIQNPRYQVTQFGKPVTLSCSQTLNHNVMYWYQQKSSQAPKLLFHYYDKDFNNEADTPDNFQSRRPNTSFCFLDIRSPGLGDTAMYLCATSRGGLGLAGQDTQYFGPGTRLTVL.

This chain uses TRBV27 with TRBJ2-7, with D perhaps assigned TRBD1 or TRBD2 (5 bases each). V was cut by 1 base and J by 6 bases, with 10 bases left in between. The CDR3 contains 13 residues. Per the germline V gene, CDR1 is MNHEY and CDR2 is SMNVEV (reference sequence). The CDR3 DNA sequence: TGTGCCAGCAGTTTATTTCTCGGGGCCGAGCAGTACTTC. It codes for CASSLFLGAEQYF.

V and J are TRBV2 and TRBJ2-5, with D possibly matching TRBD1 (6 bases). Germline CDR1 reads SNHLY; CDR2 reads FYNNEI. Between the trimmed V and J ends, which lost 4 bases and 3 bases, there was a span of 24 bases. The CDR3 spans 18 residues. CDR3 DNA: TGTGCCAGCAGTGTCCGGTCTTGGGCCAGGGGCAGGAAAGAGACCCAGTACTTC. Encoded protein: CASSVRSWARGRKETQYF.

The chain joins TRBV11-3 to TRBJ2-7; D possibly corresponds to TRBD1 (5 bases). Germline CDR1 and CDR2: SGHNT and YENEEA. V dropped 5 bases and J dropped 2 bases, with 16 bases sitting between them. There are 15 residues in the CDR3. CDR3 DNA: TGTGCCAGCAGCCAGTCAGGACATACCGCCTACGAGCAGTACTTC. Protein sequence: CASSQSGHTAYEQYF.

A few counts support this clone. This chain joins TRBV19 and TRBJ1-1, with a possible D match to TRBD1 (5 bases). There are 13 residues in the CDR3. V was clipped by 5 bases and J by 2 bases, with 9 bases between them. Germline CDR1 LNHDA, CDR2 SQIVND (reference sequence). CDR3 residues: CASSWDLNTEAFF. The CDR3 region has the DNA TGTGCCAGTAGTTGGGACCTAAACACTGAAGCTTTCTTT.

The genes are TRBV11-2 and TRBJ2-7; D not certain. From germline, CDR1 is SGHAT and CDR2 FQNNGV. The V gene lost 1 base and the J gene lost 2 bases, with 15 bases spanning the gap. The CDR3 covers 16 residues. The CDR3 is CASSLASPILPYEQYF. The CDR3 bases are TGTGCCAGCAGCTTAGCTTCACCTATCTTACCCTACGAGCAGTACTTC.

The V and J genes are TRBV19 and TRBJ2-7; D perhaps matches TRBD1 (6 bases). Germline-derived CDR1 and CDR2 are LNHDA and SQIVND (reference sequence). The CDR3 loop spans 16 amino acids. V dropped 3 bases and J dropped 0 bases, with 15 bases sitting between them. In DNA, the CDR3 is TGTGCCAGTAGTATCGGAACAGGGTACTCCTCCTACGAGCAGTACTTC. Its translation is CASSIGTGYSSYEQYF.

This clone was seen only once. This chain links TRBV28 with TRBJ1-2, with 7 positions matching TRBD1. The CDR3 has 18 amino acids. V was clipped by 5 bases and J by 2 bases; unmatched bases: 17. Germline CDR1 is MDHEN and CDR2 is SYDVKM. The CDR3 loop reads CASSPRVGGASLNYGYTF. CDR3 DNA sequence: TGTGCCAGCAGTCCTCGTGTAGGGGGCGCAAGTTTGAACTATGGCTACACCTTC.

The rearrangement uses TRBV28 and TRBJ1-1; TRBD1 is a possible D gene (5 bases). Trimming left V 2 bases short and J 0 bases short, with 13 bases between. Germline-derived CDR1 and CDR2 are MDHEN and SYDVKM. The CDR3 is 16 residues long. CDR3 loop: CASSLDRYTMNTEAFF. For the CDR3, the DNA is TGTGCCAGCAGTTTAGACAGATATACCATGAACACTGAAGCTTTCTTT.

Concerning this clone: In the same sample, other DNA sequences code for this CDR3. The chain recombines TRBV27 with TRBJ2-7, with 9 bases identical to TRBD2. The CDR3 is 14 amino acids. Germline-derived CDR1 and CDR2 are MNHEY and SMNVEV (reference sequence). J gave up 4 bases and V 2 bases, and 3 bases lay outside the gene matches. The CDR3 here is CASSLLSGSYEQYF. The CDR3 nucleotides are TGTGCCAGCAGTTTACTTAGCGGGAGTTACGAGCAGTACTTC.

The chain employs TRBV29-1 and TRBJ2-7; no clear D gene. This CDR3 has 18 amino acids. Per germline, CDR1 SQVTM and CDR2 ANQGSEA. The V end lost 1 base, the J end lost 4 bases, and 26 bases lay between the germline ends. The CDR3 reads CSVEGEVGRPKLGYEQYF. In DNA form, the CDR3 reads TGCAGCGTTGAAGGAGAAGTGGGTAGGCCAAAACTGGGGTACGAGCAGTACTTC.

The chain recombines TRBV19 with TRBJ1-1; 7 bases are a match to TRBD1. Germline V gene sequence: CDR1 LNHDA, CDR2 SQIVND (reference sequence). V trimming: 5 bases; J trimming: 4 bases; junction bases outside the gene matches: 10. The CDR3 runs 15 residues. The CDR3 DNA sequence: TGTGCCAGTAGTCCATGGACAGGCCGCGGCACTGAAGCTTTCTTT. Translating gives CASSPWTGRGTEAFF.

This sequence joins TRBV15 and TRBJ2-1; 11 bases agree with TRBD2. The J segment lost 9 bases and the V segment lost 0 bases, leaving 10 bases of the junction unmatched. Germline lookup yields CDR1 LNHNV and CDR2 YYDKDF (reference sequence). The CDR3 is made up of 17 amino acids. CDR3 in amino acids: CATSRERLLAGVSEQFF. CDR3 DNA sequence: TGTGCCACCAGCAGAGAGCGTTTACTAGCGGGAGTTAGTGAGCAGTTCTTC.

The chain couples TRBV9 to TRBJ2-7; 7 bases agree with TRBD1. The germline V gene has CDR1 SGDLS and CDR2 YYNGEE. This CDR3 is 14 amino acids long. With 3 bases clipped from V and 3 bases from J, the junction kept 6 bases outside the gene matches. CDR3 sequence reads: CASSGRDSDYEQYF. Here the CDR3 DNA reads TGTGCCAGCAGCGGCCGGGACAGTGACTACGAGCAGTACTTC.

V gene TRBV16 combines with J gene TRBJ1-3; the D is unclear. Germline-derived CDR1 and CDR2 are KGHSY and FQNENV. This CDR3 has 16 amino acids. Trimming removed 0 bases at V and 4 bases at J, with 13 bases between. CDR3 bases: TGTGCCAGCAGCCAATCGGGGAGGGCGCGCGGAAACACCATATATTTT. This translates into CASSQSGRARGNTIYF.

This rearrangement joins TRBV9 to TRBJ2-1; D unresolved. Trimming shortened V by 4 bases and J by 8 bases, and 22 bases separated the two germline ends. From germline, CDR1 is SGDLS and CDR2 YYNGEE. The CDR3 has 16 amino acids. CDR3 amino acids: CASSSTRVWERDEQFF. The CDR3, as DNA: TGTGCCAGCAGCTCGACTCGTGTGTGGGAAAGGGATGAGCAGTTCTTC.

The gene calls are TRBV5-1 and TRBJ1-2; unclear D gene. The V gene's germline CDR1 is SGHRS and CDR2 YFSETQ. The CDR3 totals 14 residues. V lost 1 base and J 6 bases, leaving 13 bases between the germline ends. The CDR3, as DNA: TGCGCCAGCAGCTTGCCTCTCGTCGGCGATGGCTACACCTTC. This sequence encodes CASSLPLVGDGYTF.

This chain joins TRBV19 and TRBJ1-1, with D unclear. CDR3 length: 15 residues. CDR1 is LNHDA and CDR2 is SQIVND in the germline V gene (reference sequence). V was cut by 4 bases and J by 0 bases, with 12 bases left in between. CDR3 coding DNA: TGTGCCAGTAGTAAGCGCGGCTCCATGAACACTGAAGCTTTCTTT. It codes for CASSKRGSMNTEAFF. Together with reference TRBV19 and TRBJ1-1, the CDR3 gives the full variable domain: DGGITQSPKYLFRKEGQNVTLSCEQNLNHDAMYWYRQDPGQGLRLIYYSQIVNDFQKGDIAEGYSVSREKKESFPLTVTSAQKNPTAFYLCASSKRGSMNTEAFFGQGTRLTVV.

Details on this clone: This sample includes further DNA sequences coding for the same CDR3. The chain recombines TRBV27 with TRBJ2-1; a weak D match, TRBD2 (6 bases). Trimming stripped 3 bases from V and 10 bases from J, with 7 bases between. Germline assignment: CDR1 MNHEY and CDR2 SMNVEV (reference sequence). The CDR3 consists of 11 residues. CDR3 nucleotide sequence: TGTGCCAGCAGTTTCGGACTAGAGCAGTTCTTC. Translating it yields CASSFGLEQFF.

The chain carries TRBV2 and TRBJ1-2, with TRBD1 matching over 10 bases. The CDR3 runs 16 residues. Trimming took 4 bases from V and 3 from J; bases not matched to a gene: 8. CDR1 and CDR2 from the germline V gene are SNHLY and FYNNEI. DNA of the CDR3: TGTGCCAGCAGTGGCGGGACAGGGGTTTACTACTATGGCTACACCTTC. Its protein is CASSGGTGVYYYGYTF.

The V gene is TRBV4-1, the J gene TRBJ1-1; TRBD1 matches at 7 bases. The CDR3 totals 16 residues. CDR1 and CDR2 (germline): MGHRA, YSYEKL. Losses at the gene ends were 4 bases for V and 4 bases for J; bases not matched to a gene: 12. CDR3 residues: CASSLSGGGSITEAFF. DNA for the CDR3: TGCGCCAGCAGCCTTTCAGGGGGGGGATCGATCACTGAAGCTTTCTTT.

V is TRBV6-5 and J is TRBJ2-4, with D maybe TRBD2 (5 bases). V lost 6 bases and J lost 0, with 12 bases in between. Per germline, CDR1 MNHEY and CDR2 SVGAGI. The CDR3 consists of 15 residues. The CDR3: CASSHYGLAKNIQYF. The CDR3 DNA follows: TGTGCCAGCAGCCACTACGGACTAGCCAAAAACATTCAGTACTTC.

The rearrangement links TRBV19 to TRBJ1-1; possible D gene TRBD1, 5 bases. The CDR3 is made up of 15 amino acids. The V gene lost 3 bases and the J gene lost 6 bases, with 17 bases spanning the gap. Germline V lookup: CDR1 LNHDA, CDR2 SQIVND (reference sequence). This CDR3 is CASSITGGSRAEAFF. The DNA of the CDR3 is TGTGCCAGTAGTATCACTGGGGGATCCAGGGCTGAAGCTTTCTTT. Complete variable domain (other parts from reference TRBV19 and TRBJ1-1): DGGITQSPKYLFRKEGQNVTLSCEQNLNHDAMYWYRQDPGQGLRLIYYSQIVNDFQKGDIAEGYSVSREKKESFPLTVTSAQKNPTAFYLCASSITGGSRAEAFFGQGTRLTVV.

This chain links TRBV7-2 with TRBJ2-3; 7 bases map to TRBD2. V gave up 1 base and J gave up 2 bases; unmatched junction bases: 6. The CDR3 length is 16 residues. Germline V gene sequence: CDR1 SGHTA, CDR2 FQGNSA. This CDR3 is CASSLVASGATDTQYF. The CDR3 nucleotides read TGTGCCAGCAGCTTAGTGGCTAGCGGAGCCACAGATACGCAGTATTTT.

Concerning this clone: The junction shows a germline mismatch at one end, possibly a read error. CDR3 sequence: CASSFSTEQETRYF. As DNA, the CDR3 is TGTGCCAGCAGTTTTTCGACGGAGCAAGAGACCCGGTACTTC. This sequence joins TRBV28 and TRBJ2-5; D is undetermined. The CDR3 loop spans 14 amino acids. The germline gives CDR1 MDHEN, CDR2 SYDVKM.